This entry describes one T cell receptor beta chain. In the PCR, 60 Vbeta and 13 Jbeta primers were used. This table comes from immunoSEQ multiplex PCR, and its TCRdb copy is limited to in-frame clones, with some not included. The table lists around 170,000 clones, 75% to 90% of them singletons. This sample was taken from a study of cytomegalovirus exposure and HLA in healthy donors. The germline CDR1 and CDR2 sequences are SGHRS and YFSETQ. V shed 2 bases, J shed 3 bases, and the junction held 4 bases outside the gene matches. This CDR3 is 14 amino acids long. Sample: PBMCs. The rearrangement uses TRBV5-1 and TRBJ2-7; TRBD1 matches at 8 bases. The sequence was collected from a woman in her late teens or twenties in good health and CMV-seronegative. The CDR3 loop reads CASSFAGQVYEQYF. DNA of the CDR3: TGCGCCAGCAGCTTCGCGGGACAGGTCTACGAGCAGTACTTC.